These 22 T cell receptor beta chains were all obtained from the same sample, sequenced in a study of identifying expanded T cells in peripheral blood. The table came from immunoSEQ multiplex PCR; TCRdb's copy has only in-frame clones and leaves some out. The top ten clones hold 16% of a sample with around 120,000 clones, roughly 90% of them seen once. The specimen sequenced was blood. These TCRs come from a person aged 18 to 70 in good health.

The chain uses TRBV6-1 and TRBJ1-5; 8 nucleotides align to TRBD1. Germline lookup yields CDR1 MNHNS and CDR2 SASEGT. CDR3 length equals 15 residues. The V segment lost 1 base and the J segment 15 bases; nucleotides outside the gene matches: 14. CDR3 residues: CASSEVWTGQGPRHF. DNA of the CDR3: TGTGCCAGCAGTGAAGTCTGGACCGGACAGGGCCCCAGGCATTTT.

This sequence joins TRBV11-3 and TRBJ2-1; TRBD1 or TRBD2 may be the D gene (5 bases each). Germline V CDR1 and CDR2: SGHNT, YENEEA. The ends were cut back, 0 bases at V and 1 base at J, with 16 bases in the middle. This CDR3 has 18 amino acids. The CDR3 spells CASSLDHGGSRSYNEQFF. The CDR3 DNA reads as TGTGCCAGCAGCTTAGATCATGGGGGTTCCCGATCCTACAATGAGCAGTTCTTC. Drawing the rest from reference TRBV11-3 and TRBJ2-1, the complete variable domain is EAGVVQSPRYKIIEKKQPVAFWCNPISGHNTLYWYLQNLGQGPELLIRYENEEAVDDSQLPKDRFSAERLKGVDSTLKIQPAELGDSAVYLCASSLDHGGSRSYNEQFFGPGTRLTVL.

The genes are TRBV21-1 and TRBJ1-1. TRBV21-1 is a known pseudogene. The length of the CDR3 is 13 residues. The CDR3 reads CASSKCGNTEAFF. CDR3 bases: TGTGCCAGCAGCAAATGTGGGAACACTGAAGCTTTCTTT.

This clone has only one observation. The J gene is TRBJ2-3, the V gene TRBV11-2; D unresolved. The CDR3 length is 12 residues. Trimming cost V 5 bases and J 0 bases, with 3 bases left between them. Germline CDR1 reads SGHAT; CDR2 reads FQNNGV. In nucleotides, the CDR3 is TGTGCCAGCAGCACCAGCACAGATACGCAGTATTTT. Protein: CASSTSTDTQYF.

This chain joins TRBV6-5 and TRBJ2-2; D gene ambiguous. Deletions cut 11 bases from V and 3 bases from J, with 19 bases between. CDR3 length: 15 amino acids. From germline, CDR1 is MNHEY and CDR2 SVGAGI. This CDR3 is CAAQVSRDYTGELFF. Written as DNA, the CDR3 is TGTGCCGCCCAGGTCTCAAGGGATTACACCGGGGAGCTGTTTTTT.

This chain links TRBV5-4 with TRBJ1-6, with a possible D match to TRBD1 (5 bases). The germline gives CDR1 SGHNT, CDR2 YYREEE (reference sequence). V was trimmed by 0 bases and J by 4 bases, leaving 8 bases between them. The CDR3 extends over 15 amino acids. CDR3 nucleotide sequence: TGTGCCAGCAGCTTGGGGGGCCTGTATAATTCACCCCTCCACTTT. As protein: CASSLGGLYNSPLHF.

This rearrangement joins TRBV7-2 to TRBJ2-7; D is perhaps TRBD1 or TRBD2 (5 bases each). This CDR3 is built from 15 residues. Trimming took off 1 base at V and 3 bases at J, with 13 bases between the two ends. Germline loops: CDR1 SGHTA, CDR2 FQGNSA. CDR3 sequence reads: CASSLVWGKGYEQYF. For the CDR3, the DNA is TGTGCCAGCAGCTTAGTATGGGGGAAGGGCTACGAGCAGTACTTC.

The chain is built from TRBV6-4 and TRBJ2-3; the match to TRBD2 covers 11 bases. Germline V gives CDR1 MRHNA, CDR2 SNTAGT. The CDR3 covers 15 residues. The V gene end was trimmed by 4 bases and the J gene end by 6 bases; junction bases not matched to a gene: 6. This chain's CDR3 is CASSGVAGGIDTQYF. CDR3 nucleotide sequence: TGTGCCAGCAGTGGCGTAGCGGGGGGGATTGATACGCAGTATTTT.

The V gene is TRBV7-9, the J gene TRBJ2-1; 7 bases are shared with TRBD1. The CDR3 is 12 residues long. V was clipped by 5 bases and J by 11 bases; unmatched bases: 6. The germline CDR1 and CDR2 sequences are SEHNR and FQNEAQ (reference sequence). The CDR3 loop reads CASSPTGVQQFF. The CDR3 region has the DNA TGTGCCAGCAGCCCTACAGGGGTACAGCAGTTCTTC.

As for this clone: One end of the junction varies from germline; a read error may be responsible. The V and J genes are TRBV2 and TRBJ2-7; 8 bases fit TRBD1. Germline V gives CDR1 SNHLY, CDR2 FYNNEI. CDR3 length: 18 amino acids. CDR3 in amino acids: CASSEGGQGMQISYEQYF. The CDR3 DNA is TGTGCCAGCAGCGAAGGAGGACAGGGCATGCAAATATCCTACGAGCAGTACTTC.

This chain uses TRBV7-9 with TRBJ2-7; TRBD2 aligns across 10 bases. V was clipped by 5 bases and J by 6 bases; unmatched bases: 4. The CDR3 runs to 13 residues. Per germline, CDR1 SEHNR and CDR2 FQNEAQ (reference sequence). DNA of the CDR3: TGTGCCAGCAGCCCGCGGACTAGCGGCGAGCAGTACTTC. This gives the protein CASSPRTSGEQYF.

This clone has more than one count but fewer than ten. CDR3 sequence: CASSLDGAGELFF. CDR3 DNA: TGTGCCAGCAGTCTGGACGGGGCCGGGGAGCTGTTTTTT. The chain is built from TRBV6-4 and TRBJ2-2, with a possible D match to TRBD2 (5 bases). The V and J ends lost 5 bases and 6 bases respectively, with 10 bases between them. The CDR3 consists of 13 residues. Germline values: CDR1 MRHNA, CDR2 SNTAGT.

The chain uses TRBV15 and TRBJ2-5, with 9 bases that match TRBD1. The CDR3 has 15 amino acids. Germline V gives CDR1 LNHNV, CDR2 YYDKDF (reference sequence). V shed 0 bases and J 5 bases; nucleotides not matched to a gene: 4. This chain's CDR3 is CATSRDRTGVETQYF. In DNA form, the CDR3 reads TGTGCCACCAGCAGAGATCGGACAGGGGTGGAGACCCAGTACTTC.

The chain couples TRBV6-5 to TRBJ2-5, with 10 bases aligning to TRBD1. Per germline, CDR1 MNHEY and CDR2 SVGAGI. V shed 4 bases and J 2 bases; nucleotides not matched to a gene: 7. The CDR3 sequence is 16 residues long. CDR3 nucleotide sequence: TGTGCCAGCAGTTTCGGACAGGGGGTTTTACAAGAGACCCAGTACTTC. It specifies CASSFGQGVLQETQYF.

This clone was counted a single time. The chain is built from TRBV7-8 and TRBJ1-5; a possible D gene is TRBD1 (6 bases). Trimming left V 2 bases short and J 6 bases short, with 11 bases between. Germline CDR1 reads SGHVS; CDR2 reads FQNEAQ. There are 14 residues in the CDR3. CDR3 coding DNA: TGTGCCAGCAGCTTAAACAGGGATGTTCAGCCCCAGCATTTT. As protein: CASSLNRDVQPQHF. The variable domain in full, completed from reference TRBV7-8 and TRBJ1-5, reads GAGVSQSPRYKVAKRGQDVALRCDPISGHVSLFWYQQALGQGPEFLTYFQNEAQLDKSGLPSDRFFAERPEGSVSTLKIQRTQQEDSAVYLCASSLNRDVQPQHFGDGTRLSIL.

The chain recombines TRBV6-4 with TRBJ2-3, with D perhaps TRBD2 (6 bases). Germline V gene sequence: CDR1 MRHNA, CDR2 SNTAGT. The CDR3 spans 14 residues. Trimming stripped 4 bases from V and 1 base from J, with 9 bases between. In DNA, the CDR3 is TGTGCCAGCAGTGCGACGGGGGGCACAGATACGCAGTATTTT. It encodes CASSATGGTDTQYF.

The genes are TRBV20-1 and TRBJ2-7, with D hard to call. The CDR3 extends over 11 amino acids. From germline, CDR1 is DFQATT and CDR2 SNEGSKA (reference sequence). V lost 6 bases and J lost 5, with 11 bases in between. The CDR3 DNA reads as TGCAGTGCCCAGGACCTCCACGAGCAGTACTTC. This gives the protein CSAQDLHEQYF.

The rearrangement joins TRBV19 to TRBJ2-5; D is perhaps TRBD1 (7 bases). CDR1 is LNHDA, CDR2 SQIVND, per germline (reference sequence). This CDR3 has 13 amino acids. V was clipped by 9 bases and J by 1 base, with 12 bases between them. The CDR3, as DNA: TGTGCCAGCGGGGGACAGTTCCAAGAGACCCAGTACTTC. Translating gives CASGGQFQETQYF.

Comment on this clone: This specimen includes other DNA sequences encoding the same CDR3. This chain connects TRBV7-9 to TRBJ2-7; tentatively, D is TRBD2 (6 bases). Germline lookup yields CDR1 SEHNR and CDR2 FQNEAQ (reference sequence). This CDR3 comprises 13 residues. Trimming left V 4 bases short and J 0 bases short, with 7 bases between. In DNA form, the CDR3 reads TGTGCCAGCAGCTCCGGGAGCTCCTACGAGCAGTACTTC. Translation gives CASSSGSSYEQYF.

The CDR3 DNA sequence: TGTGCCAGCGCCATTACATCGAACACTGAAGCTTTCTTT. As protein: CASAITSNTEAFF. The V call is TRBV28, the J call TRBJ1-1; D unclear. V was cut by 8 bases and J by 1 base, with 11 bases left in between. Per the germline V gene, CDR1 is MDHEN and CDR2 is SYDVKM. The CDR3 spans 13 residues.

The chain recombines TRBV6-6 with TRBJ1-2; TRBD1 matches at 11 bases. Looked up from germline, CDR1 is MNHNY and CDR2 is SVGAGI (reference sequence). This CDR3 comprises 14 residues. Unmatched junction bases numbered 2, after V lost 2 bases and J lost 6 bases. For the CDR3, the DNA is TGTGCCAGCAGTTACAGGGACAGGGGGGATGGCTACACCTTC. Translating gives CASSYRDRGDGYTF.

In nucleotides, the CDR3 is TGTGCCAGCAGTGAATATATCAGCTGGGGTTTAGCTCAGCCCCAGCATTTT. It is translated as CASSEYISWGLAQPQHF. The gene calls are TRBV6-1 and TRBJ1-5; D gene uncertain. CDR1 is MNHNS and CDR2 is SASEGT in the germline V gene. Trimming removed 2 bases from V and 6 bases from J, with 20 bases in between. The CDR3 is 17 residues long.